Here is one T cell receptor beta chain with its context. The antigen is undetermined. The data were obtained in a study of Tregs in tolerant kidney transplant recipients. The study, taken as a whole, reports: Activated donor B cell expansion appeared to reveal the most relevant donor-specific TCRbeta repertoire. Biological reproducibility was not directly addressed, but technical replication error appeared minimal.

Repertoires were generated with immunoSEQ multiplex PCR, while TCRdb's copy carries only in-frame clones and drops some. The table lists approximately 260,000 clones, about 80% of them singletons. This clonotype originated in a human donor in good health. Sequences were obtained from CD4+ T cells from blood.

For the CDR3, the DNA is TGTGCCAGCAGCCAAGATTCGGGACAGATCCAACAGCCCCAGCATTTT. This translates into CASSQDSGQIQQPQHF. The chain carries TRBV4-2 and TRBJ1-5; 7 bases align to TRBD1. The germline gives CDR1 LGHNA, CDR2 YNFKEQ. J gave up 7 bases and V 0 bases, and 9 bases lay outside the gene matches. CDR3 size: 16 residues.